This T cell receptor (beta chain) was recorded in a study of somatic mutations in cytotoxic T cells in rheumatoid arthritis (dated by TCRdb to about 2017). Some background on the complete study: Sorted V beta1+ cells also underwent TCRB sequencing, and some V beta antibody-stained T-cell populations were flow-sorted at nearly 100% purity on a FACSAria II or Sony SH800. Whether expanded CD8+ T-cell clones in untreated, newly diagnosed rheumatoid arthritis carry somatic mutations was the study question, and clonality was characterized with TCRB deep sequencing. TCRB deep sequencing covered some 65 patients with rheumatoid arthritis along with 20 to 25 healthy controls. Patients and controls did not essentially differ in median age, which was nearly identical between the groups. What the work shows at the level of the full study, not this receptor alone: No adjustment for multiple comparisons was made for the slight TRBV07 underrepresentation in patients. It was unknown which antigens the expanded CD8+ clones targeted, and their absence from virus-specific databases did not exclude viral specificity. In about an eighth of the roughly 65 patients, more than 20% of CD8+ cells belonged to the largest CD8+ clone, while several identical CD8+ TCRB sequences were shared between blood and synovial fluid. Rheumatoid arthritis patients and age-matched healthy controls did not significantly differ in CD8+ T-cell clonality. Healthy controls showed no age-related increase in CD8+ clonality, whereas patients did (Spearman r ≈ 0.49).

This clone was seen a handful of times. Its cognate antigen has yet to be identified. This likely stems from a read error, as it lies one base from a far larger clone. The cysteine opens and the phenylalanine closes a CDR3 of 13 amino acids. The kept DNA is CDR3 alone, 39 bases in frame from the first base. The junction shows trimming of 3 bases on V and 3 bases on J, plus 8 bases between the germline ends. CDR1 MRHNA and CDR2 SNTAGT were looked up in the germline V gene. Healthy controls were some 20 blood donors whose buffy coats were used, with a median age of around 56 years (range about 20-75) and less than 70% female. On an AutoMACS, CD4+ and CD8+ cells were isolated via positive magnetic bead selection, and their purity was verified by flow cytometry. Peripheral blood mononuclear cells were isolated by Ficoll-Paque PLUS density gradient separation. Nucleospin Tissue or Tissue XS kits were used to extract DNA from CD4-enriched, CD8-enriched or PBMC samples, and a Qubit 2.0 fluorometer was used for quantification.

TCRB CDR3 sequencing used the immunoSEQ assay on genomic DNA. The study's processing was this. The analyses included only productive TCRB rearrangements. Clonality was expressed as a Shannon entropy-based productive clonality index, with each clone defined by a unique TCRB CDR3 sequence. The template counts of each clone relative to the total templates per sample were used to calculate repertoire overlap between two samples. V-gene usage from TCRB sequencing and V-gene usage measured by flow cytometry were correlated (Spearman r of 0.6 to 0.7). TCRdb took over this immuneACCESS table, retaining in-frame rearrangements with V and J assigned. Such tables are incomplete; in checked studies, under half of the missing clones stem from an unresolved V gene, and the remainder is unexplained. V and J calls and clone size are as listed in that table; D and trimming were resolved from the DNA. In this sample the table shows 10,000 or so clones, around 82% of which occur a single time. Roughly 18% of the sample is in the top ten clones.

This TCR was recovered from a woman in her forties or fifties in good health. The specimen sequenced was CD8+ T cells sorted from blood. The sequence is built from TRBV6-4 and TRBJ1-1, with the identity of the D gene unclear. The sequenced DNA is TGTGCCAGCAGTGAAAAGCCGCACACTGAAGCTTTCTTT. Its product reads: CASSEKPHTEAFF.